Below are 18 T cell receptor beta chains sequenced from a single sample in a study of early T cells in non-severe SARS-CoV-2 infection. TCRdb reprocessed the 5' RACE reads with MiXCR, giving one entry per CDR3 protein. The sample shows roughly 54,000 distinct CDR3 sequences, roughly 12% of them seen only once. Sequencing used whole blood. The receptor set was obtained from an adult who was a healthcare worker with PCR-confirmed SARS-CoV-2 infection or an uninfected control (not recorded which).

This clonotype turned up a few times. This sequence joins TRBV7-9 and TRBJ2-4, with a weak D call TRBD2 (5 bases). The CDR3 totals 14 residues. The germline V gene has CDR1 SEHNR and CDR2 FQNEAQ (reference sequence). V was shortened by 4 bases and J by 5 bases, with 12 bases between the two germline ends. CDR3 DNA: TGTGCCAGCAGCTCCCGGGGTACAGAAAACATTCAGTACTTC. Its protein product is CASSSRGTENIQYF.

This clonotype was seen a handful of times. The J gene is TRBJ2-5, the V gene TRBV29-1; maybe TRBD1 (5 bases). Trimming took 4 bases from V and 5 from J, leaving 14 bases between them. CDR1 SQVTM and CDR2 ANQGSEA come from the germline V gene. The CDR3 runs to 13 residues. The CDR3 protein is CSVVSGARETQYF. In DNA form, the CDR3 reads TGCAGCGTTGTGTCTGGGGCCAGGGAGACCCAGTACTTC.

A few counts support this clonotype. The CDR3 reads CASSQGAVGNTIYF. The CDR3 bases are TGTGCCAGCAGTCAGGGGGCCGTTGGAAACACCATATATTTT. This chain joins TRBV12-3 or TRBV12-4 and TRBJ1-3, with TRBD1 identical over 8 bases. This CDR3 region has 14 residues. V dropped 5 bases and J dropped 3; count of bases not matched to a gene: 3.

This clonotype showed up just a few times. The chain has TRBV6-5 and TRBJ2-7; TRBD1 is a possible D gene (6 bases). Germline V lookup: CDR1 MNHEY, CDR2 SVGAGI. V lost 4 bases, J lost 0 bases, and 13 bases lay in between. The CDR3 extends over 15 amino acids. CDR3 amino acids: CASSSNRDNSYEQYF. DNA of the CDR3: TGTGCCAGCAGTTCAAACCGGGACAACTCCTACGAGCAGTACTTC.

Ten or more counts support this clonotype. This rearrangement joins TRBV11-2 to TRBJ2-2, with a possible D match to TRBD1 (6 bases). CDR1 and CDR2 from the germline V gene are SGHAT and FQNNGV. This CDR3 is built from 15 residues. V was clipped by 5 bases and J by 2 bases, with 12 bases between them. The CDR3 protein is CASSPGQINTGELFF. The CDR3 DNA is TGTGCCAGCAGCCCCGGACAGATTAACACCGGGGAGCTGTTTTTT.

This chain connects TRBV3-1 to TRBJ2-2; D ambiguous. Germline CDR1 LGHDT, CDR2 YNNKEL (reference sequence). The CDR3 runs 13 residues. The V and J ends lost 5 bases and 5 bases respectively, with 9 bases between them. CDR3 loop: CASSLHSTGELFF. In nucleotides, the CDR3 is TGTGCCAGCAGCTTACACAGTACCGGGGAGCTGTTTTTT.

Many counts were recorded for this clonotype. This chain uses TRBV7-3 with TRBJ2-1; 7 bases are shared with TRBD2. V shed 2 bases and J 2 bases; nucleotides not matched to a gene: 6. CDR1 and CDR2 from the germline V gene are SGHTA and FQGTGA. The CDR3 loop spans 16 amino acids. CDR3 in amino acids: CASSLGGSRAYNEQFF. CDR3 nucleotide sequence: TGTGCCAGCAGCTTAGGCGGGAGCAGAGCCTACAATGAGCAGTTCTTC.

CDR3 sequence: CSVFGGQETQYF. CDR3 bases: TGCAGCGTTTTCGGGGGTCAAGAGACCCAGTACTTC. The chain links TRBV29-1 to TRBJ2-5; a possible D gene is TRBD2 (6 bases). Per the germline V gene, CDR1 is SQVTM and CDR2 is ANQGSEA. Trimming took 5 bases from V and 2 from J, leaving 9 bases between them. The CDR3 spans 12 residues. Full variable domain (missing parts from reference TRBV29-1 and TRBJ2-5): SAVISQKPSRDICQRGTSLTIQCQVDSQVTMMFWYRQQPGQSLTLIATANQGSEATYESGFVIDKFPISRPNLTFSTLTVSNMSPEDSSIYLCSVFGGQETQYFGPGTRLLVL.

This chain connects TRBV18 to TRBJ2-1; D is ambiguous. Germline V gene sequence: CDR1 KGHSH, CDR2 LQKENI. V shed 0 bases and J shed 0 bases, with 9 bases lying between them. The CDR3 has 16 residues. CDR3 coding DNA: TGTGCCAGCTCACCACCTTCACAAAGCTCCTACAATGAGCAGTTCTTC. Its protein product is CASSPPSQSSYNEQFF.

Ten or more counts support this clonotype. The chain is built from TRBV2 and TRBJ2-5, with D possibly matching TRBD1 (5 bases). The V end lost 5 bases, the J end lost 2 bases, and 15 bases lay between the germline ends. Germline values: CDR1 SNHLY, CDR2 FYNNEI. The CDR3 loop spans 15 amino acids. CDR3 sequence (DNA): TGTGCCAGCAGTCCCATAGGACACCCTCAAGAGACCCAGTACTTC. Protein product: CASSPIGHPQETQYF.

This clonotype has ten or more counts. The rearrangement links TRBV7-9 to TRBJ2-3, with D perhaps assigned TRBD1 or TRBD2 (5 bases each). Germline loops: CDR1 SEHNR, CDR2 FQNEAQ (reference sequence). The V end was cut by 5 bases, the J end by 3 bases, with 12 bases between. The CDR3 length is 14 residues. Here the CDR3 DNA reads TGTGCCAGCAGCCCCTCCGGGACGACAGATACGCAGTATTTT. Encoded protein: CASSPSGTTDTQYF.

This clonotype was seen only a few times. This CDR3 is CASSQVAGGEQFF. The CDR3 DNA reads TGTGCCAGCAGCCAGGTAGCGGGGGGCGAGCAGTTCTTC. The gene calls are TRBV3-1 and TRBJ2-1, with 10 bases aligning to TRBD2. CDR1 is LGHDT and CDR2 is YNNKEL in the germline V gene (reference sequence). The CDR3 has 13 amino acids. Trimming took 3 bases from V and 10 from J; bases not matched to a gene: 3.

The CDR3 bases are TGTGCCAGTAAGGGGACAGACGGCAATCAGCCCCAGCATTTT. It specifies CASKGTDGNQPQHF. This sequence joins TRBV6-1 and TRBJ1-5, with 7 nucleotides matching TRBD1. The CDR3 is made up of 14 amino acids. J gave up 2 bases and V 9 bases, and 7 bases lay outside the gene matches. Germline CDR1 and CDR2: MNHNS and SASEGT.

The sample holds many counts of this clonotype. V usage is TRBV30 and J usage is TRBJ1-1, with D unclear. Per the germline V gene, CDR1 is GTSNPN and CDR2 is SVGIG (reference sequence). The CDR3 has 13 residues. V lost 4 bases to trimming and J lost 4 bases, with 13 bases between them. The CDR3 nucleotides read TGTGCCTGGATAAGGGCGGCGAGCACTGAAGCTTTCTTT. It is translated as CAWIRAASTEAFF.

This clonotype has just a few counts. In DNA, the CDR3 is TGCAGTTCACAAGACAGGAGCAATCAGCCCCAGCATTTT. Translating gives CSSQDRSNQPQHF. This chain links TRBV20-1 with TRBJ1-5; weak D call: TRBD1 (6 bases). The CDR3 spans 13 residues. V lost 8 bases, J lost 1 base, and 12 bases lay in between. Germline V CDR1 and CDR2: DFQATT, SNEGSKA (reference sequence).

The chain is built from TRBV30 and TRBJ1-4; 8 bases are a match to TRBD1. Germline assignment: CDR1 GTSNPN and CDR2 SVGIG (reference sequence). CDR3 size: 14 residues. The ends lost 2 bases at V and 8 bases at J; junction bases unmatched: 7. CDR3 in amino acids: CAWSRGQGEEKLFF. The CDR3 DNA sequence: TGTGCCTGGAGTCGCGGACAGGGAGAAGAAAAACTGTTTTTT. The full variable domain, completed using reference TRBV30 and TRBJ1-4, is SQTIHQWPATLVQPVGSPLSLECTVEGTSNPNLYWYRQAAGRGLQLLFYSVGIGQISSEVPQNLSASRPQDRQFILSSKKLLLSDSGFYLCAWSRGQGEEKLFFGSGTQLSVL.

The chain combines TRBV28 with TRBJ2-5; perhaps TRBD2 as D (6 bases). The germline CDR1 and CDR2 sequences are MDHEN and SYDVKM. V was pared by 4 bases and J by 9 bases, with 12 bases between. This CDR3 comprises 12 residues. CDR3 residues: CASSYLGEAQYF. As DNA, the CDR3 is TGTGCCAGCAGTTATTTGGGGGAGGCCCAGTACTTC.

V gene TRBV4-3 combines with J gene TRBJ2-7, with TRBD2 identical over 9 bases. The J segment lost 4 bases and the V segment lost 0 bases, leaving 7 bases of the junction unmatched. Germline V lookup: CDR1 LGHNA, CDR2 YSLEER. The CDR3 length is 16 residues. The chain's CDR3 is CASSQDFGGGAYEQYF. The CDR3 DNA reads as TGCGCCAGCAGCCAAGATTTCGGCGGGGGGGCGTACGAGCAGTACTTC.